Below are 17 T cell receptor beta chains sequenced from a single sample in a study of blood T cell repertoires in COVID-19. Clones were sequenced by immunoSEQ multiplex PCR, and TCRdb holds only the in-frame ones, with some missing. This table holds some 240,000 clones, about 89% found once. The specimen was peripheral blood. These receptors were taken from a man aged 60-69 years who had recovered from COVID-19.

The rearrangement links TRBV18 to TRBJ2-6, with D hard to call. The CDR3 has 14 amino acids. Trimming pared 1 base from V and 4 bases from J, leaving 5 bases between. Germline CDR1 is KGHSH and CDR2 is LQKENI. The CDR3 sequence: CASSPQLGANVLTF. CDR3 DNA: TGTGCCAGCTCACCACAGCTGGGGGCCAACGTCCTGACTTTC.

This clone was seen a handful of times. CDR3 sequence: CASSLQGASYEQYF. CDR3 in DNA: TGTGCCAGCAGCTTACAGGGGGCTAGTTACGAGCAGTACTTC. The genes are TRBV5-6 and TRBJ2-7; 9 bases agree with TRBD1. From germline, CDR1 is SGHDT and CDR2 YYEEEE. Trimming at V came to 2 bases and at J to 4 bases, leaving 4 bases not matched to a gene. The CDR3 runs 14 residues.

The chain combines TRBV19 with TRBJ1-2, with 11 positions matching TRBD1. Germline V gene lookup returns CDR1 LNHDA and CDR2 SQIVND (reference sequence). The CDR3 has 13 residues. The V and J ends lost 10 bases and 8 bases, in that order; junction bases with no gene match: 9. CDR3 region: CATGTGGMWGYTF. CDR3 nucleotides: TGTGCCACTGGGACAGGGGGTATGTGGGGCTACACCTTC. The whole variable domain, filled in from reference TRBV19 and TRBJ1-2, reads DGGITQSPKYLFRKEGQNVTLSCEQNLNHDAMYWYRQDPGQGLRLIYYSQIVNDFQKGDIAEGYSVSREKKESFPLTVTSAQKNPTAFYLCATGTGGMWGYTFGSGTRLTVV.

The CDR3 DNA is TGCGCCAGCAGCCTTCGACAGCGCTCTGGAAACACCATATATTTT. Its translation is CASSLRQRSGNTIYF. The chain employs TRBV4-1 and TRBJ1-3; a weak D match, TRBD1 (5 bases). CDR1 and CDR2 (germline): MGHRA, YSYEKL. This CDR3 spans 15 amino acids. V was pared by 4 bases and J by 0 bases, with 10 bases between.

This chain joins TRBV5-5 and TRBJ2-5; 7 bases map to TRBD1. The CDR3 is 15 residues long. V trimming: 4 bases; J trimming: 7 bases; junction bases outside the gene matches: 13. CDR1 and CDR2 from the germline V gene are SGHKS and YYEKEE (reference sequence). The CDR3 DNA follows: TGTGCCAGCAGCACTTTGGACAGGTCCATGCGGACCCAGTACTTC. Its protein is CASSTLDRSMRTQYF.

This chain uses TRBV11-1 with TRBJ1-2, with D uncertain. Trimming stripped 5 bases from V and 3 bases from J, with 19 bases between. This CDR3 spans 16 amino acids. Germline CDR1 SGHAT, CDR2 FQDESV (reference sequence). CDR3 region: CASSQGGLWEDYGYTF. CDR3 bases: TGTGCCAGCAGCCAAGGAGGGCTGTGGGAGGACTATGGCTACACCTTC. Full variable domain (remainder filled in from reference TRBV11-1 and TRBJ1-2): EAEVAQSPRYKITEKSQAVAFWCDPISGHATLYWYRQILGQGPELLVQFQDESVVDDSQLPKDRFSAERLKGVDSTLKIQPAELGDSAMYLCASSQGGLWEDYGYTFGSGTRLTVV.

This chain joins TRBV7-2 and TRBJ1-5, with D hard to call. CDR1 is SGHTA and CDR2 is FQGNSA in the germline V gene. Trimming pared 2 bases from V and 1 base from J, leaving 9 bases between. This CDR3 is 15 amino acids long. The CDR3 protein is CASSLSGSSNQPQHF. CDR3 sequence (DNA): TGTGCCAGCAGCTTATCCGGGTCGAGCAATCAGCCCCAGCATTTT.

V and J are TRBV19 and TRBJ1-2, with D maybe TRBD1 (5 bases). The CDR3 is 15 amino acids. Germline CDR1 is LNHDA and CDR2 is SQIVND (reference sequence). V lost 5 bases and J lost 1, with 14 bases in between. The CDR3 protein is CASSRDSRGNYGYTF. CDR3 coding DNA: TGTGCCAGTAGTCGGGACTCCCGAGGTAACTATGGCTACACCTTC.

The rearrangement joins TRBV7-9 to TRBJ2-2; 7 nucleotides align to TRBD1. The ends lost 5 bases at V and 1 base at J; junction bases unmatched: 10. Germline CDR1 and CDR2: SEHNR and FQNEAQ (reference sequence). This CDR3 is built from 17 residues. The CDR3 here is CASSPLGTAQNTGELFF. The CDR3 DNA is TGTGCCAGCAGCCCGTTAGGGACAGCACAGAACACCGGGGAGCTGTTTTTT.

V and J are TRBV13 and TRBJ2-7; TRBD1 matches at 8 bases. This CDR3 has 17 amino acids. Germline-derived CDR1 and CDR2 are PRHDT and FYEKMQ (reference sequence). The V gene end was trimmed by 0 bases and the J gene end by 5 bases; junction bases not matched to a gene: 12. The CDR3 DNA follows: TGTGCCAGCAGCTTAGGGCCCGCGGCAGGGGGCTTCAACGAGCAGTACTTC. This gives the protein CASSLGPAAGGFNEQYF.

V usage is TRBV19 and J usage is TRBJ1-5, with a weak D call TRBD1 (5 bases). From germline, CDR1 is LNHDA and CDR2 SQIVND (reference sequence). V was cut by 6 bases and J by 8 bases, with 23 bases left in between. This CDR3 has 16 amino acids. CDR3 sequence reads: CASSKGREVSREPQHF. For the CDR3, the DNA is TGTGCCAGTAGCAAGGGACGGGAGGTGTCGCGGGAGCCCCAGCATTTT.

The CDR3 sequence: CAISKDRDSYGYTF. CDR3 sequence (DNA): TGTGCCATCAGCAAGGACAGGGATTCCTATGGCTACACCTTC. The chain joins TRBV10-3 to TRBJ1-2; 8 nucleotides line up with TRBD1. CDR1 is ENHRY and CDR2 is SYGVKD in the germline V gene. Trimming cost V 6 bases and J 4 bases; bases outside gene matches: 7. CDR3 length: 14 residues.

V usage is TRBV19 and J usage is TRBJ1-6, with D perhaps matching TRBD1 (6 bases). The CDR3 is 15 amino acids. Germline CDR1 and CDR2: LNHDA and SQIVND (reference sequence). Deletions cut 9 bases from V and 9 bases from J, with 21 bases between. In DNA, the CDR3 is TGTGCCAGCCAGGACCCTACAGGGTTGGCTTCACCCCTCCACTTT. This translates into CASQDPTGLASPLHF.

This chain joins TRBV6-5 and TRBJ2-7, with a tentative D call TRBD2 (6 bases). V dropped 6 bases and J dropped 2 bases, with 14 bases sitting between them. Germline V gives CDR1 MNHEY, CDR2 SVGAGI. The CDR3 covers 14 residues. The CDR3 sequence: CASSRGIMAYEQYF. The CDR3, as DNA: TGTGCCAGCAGCCGGGGGATCATGGCCTACGAGCAGTACTTC.

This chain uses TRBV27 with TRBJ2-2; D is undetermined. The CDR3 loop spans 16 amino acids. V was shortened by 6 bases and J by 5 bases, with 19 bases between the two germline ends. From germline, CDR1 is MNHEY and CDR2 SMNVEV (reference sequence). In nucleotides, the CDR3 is TGTGCCAGCAGCCCCCGTGAGCTGGTCGCGACCGGGGAGCTGTTTTTT. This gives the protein CASSPRELVATGELFF.

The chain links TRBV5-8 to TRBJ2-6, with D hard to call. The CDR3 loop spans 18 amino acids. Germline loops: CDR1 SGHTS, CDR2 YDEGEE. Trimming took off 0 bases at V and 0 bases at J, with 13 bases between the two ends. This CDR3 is CASSLVEALSSGANVLTF. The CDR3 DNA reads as TGTGCCAGCAGCTTGGTCGAGGCCCTGAGCTCTGGGGCCAACGTCCTGACTTTC.

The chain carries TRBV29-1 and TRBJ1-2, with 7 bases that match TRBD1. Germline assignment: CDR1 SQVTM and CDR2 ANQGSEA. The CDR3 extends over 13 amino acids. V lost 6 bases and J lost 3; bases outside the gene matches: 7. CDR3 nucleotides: TGCAGCGTCCGACAGGGAGTGGACTATGGCTACACCTTC. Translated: CSVRQGVDYGYTF.